This TCR beta chain appears in the sequencing data of a study of T-cell memory formation after mild COVID-19. Regarding the study as a whole: There was a balanced CD4/CD8 profile in clones contracting day 15 to 85, and later expanders leaned CD4+. Still unconfirmed is whether the second-wave clones peaking on day 37 recognized SARS-CoV-2. Cross-reactive memory appears to have joined, as suggested by some responding clones showing up in pre-infection memory.

TCRdb ran MiXCR on the 5' RACE reads and lists one entry per CDR3 protein. This table has over 120,000 distinct CDR3 sequences, approximately 25% appearing once. This CDR3 has 14 residues. The junction had 5 bases not matched to a gene; V was cut back by 4 bases and J by 8 bases. Per the germline V gene, CDR1 is MNHEY and CDR2 is SMNVEV (reference sequence). Remarks on this clonotype: Its target is unknown.

The TCR originated in an adult woman who had mild COVID-19 (a few samples of this study predate the infection). Cell type and time point are not known. The material sequenced was PBMCs or a T cell subset sorted from them (not recorded which). This rearrangement joins TRBV27 to TRBJ2-1; 10 bases align to TRBD1. The CDR3 DNA reads as TGTGCCAGCAGTTGGGGACAGGGGAACCATGAGCAGTTCTTC. It encodes CASSWGQGNHEQFF.